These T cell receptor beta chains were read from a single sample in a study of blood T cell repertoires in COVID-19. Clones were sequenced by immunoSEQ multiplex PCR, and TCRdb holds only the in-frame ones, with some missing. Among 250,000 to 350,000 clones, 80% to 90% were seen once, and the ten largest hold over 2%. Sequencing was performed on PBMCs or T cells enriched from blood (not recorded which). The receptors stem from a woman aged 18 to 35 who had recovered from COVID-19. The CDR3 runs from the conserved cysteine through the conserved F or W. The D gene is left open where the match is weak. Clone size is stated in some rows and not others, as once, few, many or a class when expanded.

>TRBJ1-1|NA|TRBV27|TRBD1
CASRGQGWDAFF
TGTGCCAGCAGAGGACAGGGATGGGATGCTTTCTTT
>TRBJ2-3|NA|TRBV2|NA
CASSGLLTDTQYF
TGTGCCAGCAGTGGACTGTTAACAGATACGCAGTATTTT
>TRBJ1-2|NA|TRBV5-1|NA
CASSLGGRGEGYTF
TGCGCCAGCAGCCTGGGGGGCAGGGGAGAAGGCTACACCTTC
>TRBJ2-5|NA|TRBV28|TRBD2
CASSPLAGARETQYF
TGTGCCAGCAGTCCCCTAGCGGGGGCTAGGGAGACCCAGTACTTC
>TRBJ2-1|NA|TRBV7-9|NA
CASSWDTLRNEQFF
TGTGCCAGCAGCTGGGACACCTTAAGAAATGAGCAGTTCTTC
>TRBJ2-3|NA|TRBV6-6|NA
CASSLARTDTQYF
TGTGCCAGCAGTTTGGCCCGAACAGATACGCAGTATTTT
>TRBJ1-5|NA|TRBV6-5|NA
CASCRVLNQPQHF
TGTGCCAGCTGCAGGGTTCTCAATCAGCCCCAGCATTTT
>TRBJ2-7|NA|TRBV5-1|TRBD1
CASSYGQGRFYEQYF
TGCGCCAGCAGCTACGGACAGGGTAGATTCTACGAGCAGTACTTC
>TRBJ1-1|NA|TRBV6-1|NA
CASSEAWGEGAFF
TGTGCCAGCAGTGAAGCGTGGGGGGAGGGGGCTTTCTTT
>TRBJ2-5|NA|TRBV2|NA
CASSEQGPETQYF
TGTGCCAGCAGTGAACAGGGTCCAGAGACCCAGTACTTC
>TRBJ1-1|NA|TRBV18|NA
CASSPPAGETEAFF
TGTGCCAGCTCACCACCGGCAGGGGAGACTGAAGCTTTCTTT
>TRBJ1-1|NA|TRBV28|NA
CASSLNVWGLKAFF
TGTGCCAGCAGTTTAAACGTCTGGGGCTTGAAAGCTTTCTTT
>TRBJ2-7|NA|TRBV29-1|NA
CSVFKEGTYEQYF
TGCAGCGTCTTCAAGGAGGGTACCTACGAGCAGTACTTC
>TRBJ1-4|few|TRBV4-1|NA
CASSQDGGYDEKLFF
TGCGCCAGCAGCCAAGATGGCGGTTACGATGAAAAACTGTTTTTT
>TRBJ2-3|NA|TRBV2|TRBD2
CASLVLTGLDTDTQYF
TGTGCCAGCCTAGTCCTAACGGGACTAGACACAGATACGCAGTATTTT
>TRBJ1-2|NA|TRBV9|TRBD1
CASSETGIGYTF
TGTGCCAGCAGCGAGACAGGGATTGGCTACACCTTC
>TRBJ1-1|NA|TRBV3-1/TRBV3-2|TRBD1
CASSQDWDRDTEAFF
TGTGCCAGCAGCCAAGATTGGGACAGGGACACTGAAGCTTTCTTT
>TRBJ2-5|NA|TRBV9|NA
CASSTGEAGETQYF
TGTGCCAGCAGCACCGGGGAGGCCGGGGAGACCCAGTACTTC
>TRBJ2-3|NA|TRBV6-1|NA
CASSEPGRVGDTQYF
TGTGCCAGCAGTGAACCGGGAAGGGTCGGAGATACGCAGTATTTT
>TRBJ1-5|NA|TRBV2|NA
CASSPVEGAQHF
TGTGCCAGCAGCCCTGTGGAAGGGGCCCAGCATTTT
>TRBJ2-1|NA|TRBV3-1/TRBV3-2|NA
CASSQFRGYNEQFF
TGTGCCAGCAGCCAATTCAGGGGTTACAATGAGCAGTTCTTC
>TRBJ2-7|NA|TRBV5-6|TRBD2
CASSPVAGVTYEQYF
TGTGCCAGCAGCCCCGTGGCGGGGGTGACCTACGAGCAGTACTTC
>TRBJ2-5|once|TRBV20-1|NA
CSARSETQYF
TGCAGTGCTAGAAGCGAGACCCAGTACTTC
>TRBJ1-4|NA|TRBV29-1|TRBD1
CSVYSTGGNEKLFF
TGCAGCGTTTACTCCACAGGGGGGAATGAAAAACTGTTTTTT
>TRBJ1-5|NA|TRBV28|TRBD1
CASRGSHRGLSNQPQHF
TGTGCCAGCAGGGGTTCACACAGGGGCCTTAGCAATCAGCCCCAGCATTTT
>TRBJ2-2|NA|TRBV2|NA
CASRDTGDTGELFF
TGTGCCAGCAGGGACACGGGAGACACCGGGGAGCTGTTTTTT
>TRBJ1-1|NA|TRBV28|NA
CASSPTGMNTEAFF
TGTGCCAGCAGTCCAACAGGTATGAACACTGAAGCTTTCTTT
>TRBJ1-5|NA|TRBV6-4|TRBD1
CASIGQGVRVNQPQHF
TGTGCCAGCATTGGACAGGGGGTAAGGGTCAATCAGCCCCAGCATTTT
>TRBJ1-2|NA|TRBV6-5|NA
CASRAPTVNYGYTF
TGTGCCAGCAGAGCCCCGACAGTTAACTATGGCTACACCTTC
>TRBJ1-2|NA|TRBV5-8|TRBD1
CASRGGRTGHGYTF
TGTGCCAGCAGGGGGGGTAGGACAGGCCATGGCTACACCTTC
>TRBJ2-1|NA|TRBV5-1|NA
CASSLADNEQFF
TGCGCCAGCAGCTTGGCTGACAATGAGCAGTTCTTC
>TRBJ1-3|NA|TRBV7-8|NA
CASSLGTAQSGNTIYF
TGTGCCAGCAGCTTAGGGACAGCCCAATCTGGAAACACCATATATTTT
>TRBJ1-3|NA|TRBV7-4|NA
CASSTPNNGENTIYF
TGTGCCAGCAGCACTCCGAATAACGGGGAAAACACCATATATTTT
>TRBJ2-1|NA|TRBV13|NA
CASSSRQGVSRGAYNEQFF
TGTGCCAGCAGCTCCCGACAGGGGGTCTCGCGGGGGGCCTACAATGAGCAGTTCTTC
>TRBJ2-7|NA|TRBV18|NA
CASSPFLDSSYEQYF
TGTGCCAGCTCACCCTTCCTCGACAGCTCCTACGAGCAGTACTTC
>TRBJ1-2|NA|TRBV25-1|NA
CASSRQSGYTF
TGTGCCAGCAGCCGACAGAGCGGCTACACCTTC
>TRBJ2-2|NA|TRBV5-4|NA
CASSSRGDTSYGELFF
TGTGCCAGCAGCTCGAGAGGGGACACCTCCTACGGGGAGCTGTTTTTT
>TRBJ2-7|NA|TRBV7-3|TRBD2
CASSPQGAGVYEQYF
TGTGCCAGCAGCCCCCAAGGAGCGGGGGTCTACGAGCAGTACTTC
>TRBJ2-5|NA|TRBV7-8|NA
CASSLFRSQETQYF
TGTGCCAGCAGCTTATTTAGAAGTCAAGAGACCCAGTACTTC
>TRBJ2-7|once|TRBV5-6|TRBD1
CASSLGTGSSYEQYF
TGTGCCAGCAGCTTAGGGACAGGTAGCTCCTACGAGCAGTACTTC
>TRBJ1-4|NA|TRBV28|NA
CASSLSTGNRVGKLFF
TGTGCCAGCAGTTTATCTACAGGGAATCGGGTGGGAAAACTGTTTTTT
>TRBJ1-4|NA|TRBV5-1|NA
CASSLVGAGTNEKLFF
TGCGCCAGCAGCTTGGTGGGGGCCGGAACTAATGAAAAACTGTTTTTT
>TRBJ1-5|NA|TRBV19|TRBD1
CASSIRSGGGWPQHF
TGTGCCAGTAGTATTCGGTCAGGGGGCGGGTGGCCCCAGCATTTT
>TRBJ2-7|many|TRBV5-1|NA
CASSFVQGVHYEQYF
TGCGCCAGCAGCTTCGTACAGGGAGTTCACTACGAGCAGTACTTC
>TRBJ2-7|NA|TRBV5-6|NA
CASSLGGPPSYEQYF
TGTGCCAGCAGCTTGGGGGGGCCTCCTTCTTACGAGCAGTACTTC
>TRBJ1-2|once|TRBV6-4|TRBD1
CASSDSDRGSFGGYTF
TGTGCCAGCAGTGACTCCGACAGGGGCTCATTCGGAGGCTACACCTTC
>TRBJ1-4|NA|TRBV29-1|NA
CSVARSFNEKLFF
TGCAGCGTTGCCCGTTCCTTCAATGAAAAACTGTTTTTT
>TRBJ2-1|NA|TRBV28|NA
CASSLVRQGVNEQFF
TGTGCCAGCAGTTTGGTGAGGCAGGGTGTGAATGAGCAGTTCTTC
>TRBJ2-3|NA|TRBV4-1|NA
CASSPGDLITDTQYF
TGCGCCAGCAGCCCAGGGGACCTAATCACAGATACGCAGTATTTT
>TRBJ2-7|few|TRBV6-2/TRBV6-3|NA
CASSYLYYEQYF
TGTGCCAGCAGTTACCTCTATTACGAGCAGTACTTC
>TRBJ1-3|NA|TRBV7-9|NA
CASSHTGLSGNTIYF
TGTGCCAGCAGCCATACAGGCCTCTCTGGAAACACCATATATTTT
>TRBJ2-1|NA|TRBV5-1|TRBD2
CASSLAVAGGSLSYNEQFF
TGCGCCAGCAGCTTGGCCGTGGCGGGGGGCTCTCTCTCCTACAATGAGCAGTTCTTC
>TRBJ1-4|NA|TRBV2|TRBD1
CASNRDRGDEKLFF
TGTGCCAGCAACAGGGACAGGGGGGACGAAAAACTGTTTTTT
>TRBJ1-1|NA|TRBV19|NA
CASSHDTGSAEAFF
TGTGCCAGTAGCCACGATACAGGGTCTGCTGAAGCTTTCTTT
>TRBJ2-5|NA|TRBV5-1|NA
CASSRDTRAETQYF
TGCGCCAGCAGCCGCGACACGCGCGCGGAGACCCAGTACTTC
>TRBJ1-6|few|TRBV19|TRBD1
CASKGAWDSPLHF
TGTGCCAGTAAGGGGGCTTGGGATTCACCCCTCCACTTT
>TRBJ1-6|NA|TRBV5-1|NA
CASSLGGRENSPLHF
TGCGCCAGCAGCTTGGGAGGCAGGGAAAATTCACCCCTCCACTTT
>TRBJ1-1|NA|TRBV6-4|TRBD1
CASSDGKGALNTEAFF
TGTGCCAGCAGTGACGGGAAGGGGGCCTTGAACACTGAAGCTTTCTTT